This T cell receptor (beta chain) emerged from a study of molecular identifiers for immune sequencing clone quantification. In the case of this clonotype: The antigen is undetermined.

The CDR3 contains 13 residues. Germline V CDR1 and CDR2: SGHNT, YYREEE (reference sequence). Trimming stripped 4 bases from V and 9 bases from J, with 14 bases between. Listed TCR primers and previously described methods were used for bulk TCR libraries. TCRdb processed the PCR reads anew with MiXCR; each CDR3 protein has one entry. The data hold 490,000 or so distinct CDR3 sequences, with about 20% observed a single time. The study's findings and limits: Clones with over 20 RNA copies captured over 99% of effector molecules but under 1% of naive ones.

The authors gated naive CD8 T cells as CD8+CD4-CCR7+CD45RA+ for sorting. This chain uses TRBV5-4 with TRBJ2-1, with D perhaps matching TRBD2 (6 bases). The clonotype comes from a human donor in good health. Some libraries in this study had Jurkat cell RNA spiked in. Sequencing used naive CD8+ T cells from blood, with Jurkat cell RNA spiked in. Subset noted: FACS-sorted CD8+CD4-CCR7+CD45RA+ naive T cells. The CDR3 region is CASSPPRDLEQFF. The DNA for the CDR3 is TGTGCCAGCAGCCCCCCGCGGGATCTTGAGCAGTTCTTC.